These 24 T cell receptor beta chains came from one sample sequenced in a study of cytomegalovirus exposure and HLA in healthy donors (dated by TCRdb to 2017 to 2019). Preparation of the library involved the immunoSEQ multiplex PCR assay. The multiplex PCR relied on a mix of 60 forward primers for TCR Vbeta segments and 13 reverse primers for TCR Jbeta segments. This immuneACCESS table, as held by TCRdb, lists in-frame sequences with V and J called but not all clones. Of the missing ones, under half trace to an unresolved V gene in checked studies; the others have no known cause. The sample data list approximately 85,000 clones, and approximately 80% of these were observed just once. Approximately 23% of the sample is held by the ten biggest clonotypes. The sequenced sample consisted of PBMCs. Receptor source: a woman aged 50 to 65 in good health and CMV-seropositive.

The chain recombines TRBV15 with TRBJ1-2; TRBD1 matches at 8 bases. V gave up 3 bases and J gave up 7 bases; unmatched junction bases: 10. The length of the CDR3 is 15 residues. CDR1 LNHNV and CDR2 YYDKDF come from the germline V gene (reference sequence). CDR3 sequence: CATSRGTTGAGGYTF. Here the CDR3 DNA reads TGTGCCACCAGCAGGGGAACGACAGGGGCGGGTGGCTACACCTTC.

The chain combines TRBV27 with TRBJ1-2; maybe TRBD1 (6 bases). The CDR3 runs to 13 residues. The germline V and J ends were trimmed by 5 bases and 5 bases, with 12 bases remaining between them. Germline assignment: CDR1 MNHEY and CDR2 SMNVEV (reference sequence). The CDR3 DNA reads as TGTGCCAGCAGTCCTCCCACAGGGTATGGCTACACCTTC. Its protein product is CASSPPTGYGYTF.

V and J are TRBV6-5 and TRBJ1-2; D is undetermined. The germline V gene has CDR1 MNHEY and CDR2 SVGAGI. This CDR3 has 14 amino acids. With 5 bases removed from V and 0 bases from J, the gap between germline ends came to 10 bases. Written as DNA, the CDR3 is TGTGCCAGCAGTCGATTGAGAGCTAACTATGGCTACACCTTC. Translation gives CASSRLRANYGYTF.

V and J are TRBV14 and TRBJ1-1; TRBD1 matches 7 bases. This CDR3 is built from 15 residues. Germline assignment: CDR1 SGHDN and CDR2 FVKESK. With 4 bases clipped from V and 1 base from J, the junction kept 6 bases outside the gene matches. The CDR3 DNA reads TGTGCCAGCAGCCTCAGGACAGGCTCGAACACTGAAGCTTTCTTT. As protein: CASSLRTGSNTEAFF.

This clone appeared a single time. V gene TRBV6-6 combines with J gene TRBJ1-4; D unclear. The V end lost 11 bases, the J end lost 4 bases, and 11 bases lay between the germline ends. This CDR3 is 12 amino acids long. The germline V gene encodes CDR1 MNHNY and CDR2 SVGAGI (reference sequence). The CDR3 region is CAAGQLNEKLFF. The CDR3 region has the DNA TGTGCCGCTGGGCAGCTTAATGAAAAACTGTTTTTT.

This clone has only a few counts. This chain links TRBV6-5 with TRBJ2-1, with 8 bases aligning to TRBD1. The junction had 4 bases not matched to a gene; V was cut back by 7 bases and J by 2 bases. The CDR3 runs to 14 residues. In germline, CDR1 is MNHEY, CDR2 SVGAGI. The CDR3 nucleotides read TGTGCCAGCACCCGGACAGGGCCCTACAATGAGCAGTTCTTC. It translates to CASTRTGPYNEQFF.

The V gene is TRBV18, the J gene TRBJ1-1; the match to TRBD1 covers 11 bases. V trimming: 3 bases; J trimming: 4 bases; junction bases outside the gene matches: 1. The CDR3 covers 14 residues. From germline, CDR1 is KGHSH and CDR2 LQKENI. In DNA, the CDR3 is TGTGCCAGCTCACCTGGACAGGGGGCCACTGAAGCTTTCTTT. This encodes CASSPGQGATEAFF.

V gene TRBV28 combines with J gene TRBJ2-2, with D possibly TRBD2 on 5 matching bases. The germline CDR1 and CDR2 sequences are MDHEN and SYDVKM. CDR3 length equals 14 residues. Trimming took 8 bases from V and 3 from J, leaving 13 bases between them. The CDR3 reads CASGTGWDTGELFF. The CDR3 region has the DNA TGTGCCAGCGGTACGGGGTGGGACACCGGGGAGCTGTTTTTT.

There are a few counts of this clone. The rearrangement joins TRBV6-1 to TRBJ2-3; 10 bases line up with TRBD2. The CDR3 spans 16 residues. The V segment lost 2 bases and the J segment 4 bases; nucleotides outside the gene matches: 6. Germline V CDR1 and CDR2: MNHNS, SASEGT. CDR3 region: CASSESLAGVSDTQYF. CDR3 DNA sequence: TGTGCCAGCAGTGAATCCCTAGCGGGAGTATCAGATACGCAGTATTTT.

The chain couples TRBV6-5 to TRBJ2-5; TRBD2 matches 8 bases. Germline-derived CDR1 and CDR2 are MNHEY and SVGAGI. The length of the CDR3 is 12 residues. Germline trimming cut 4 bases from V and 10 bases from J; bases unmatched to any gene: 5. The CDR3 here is CASSWSGGDQYF. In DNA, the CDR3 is TGTGCCAGCAGTTGGAGCGGGGGCGACCAGTACTTC.

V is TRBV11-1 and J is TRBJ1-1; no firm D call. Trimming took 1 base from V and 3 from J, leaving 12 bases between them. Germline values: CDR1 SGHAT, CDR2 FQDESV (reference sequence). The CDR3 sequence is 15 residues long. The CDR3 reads CASSLDGLTDTEAFF. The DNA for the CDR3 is TGTGCCAGCAGCTTAGATGGGCTGACCGACACTGAAGCTTTCTTT.

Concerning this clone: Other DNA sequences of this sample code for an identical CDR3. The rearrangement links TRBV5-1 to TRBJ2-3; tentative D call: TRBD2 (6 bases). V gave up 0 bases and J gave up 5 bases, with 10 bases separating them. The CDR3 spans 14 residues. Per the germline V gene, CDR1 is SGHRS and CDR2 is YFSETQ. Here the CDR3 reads CASSLEAGLDTQYF. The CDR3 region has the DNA TGCGCCAGCAGCTTGGAGGCGGGGTTAGATACGCAGTATTTT.

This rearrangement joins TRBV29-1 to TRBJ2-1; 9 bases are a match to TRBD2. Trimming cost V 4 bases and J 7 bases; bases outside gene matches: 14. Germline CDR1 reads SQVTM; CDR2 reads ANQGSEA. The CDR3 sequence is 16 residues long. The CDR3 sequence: CSVAPGFAGGRNEQFF. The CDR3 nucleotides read TGCAGCGTTGCACCCGGTTTCGCGGGAGGGAGGAATGAGCAGTTCTTC.

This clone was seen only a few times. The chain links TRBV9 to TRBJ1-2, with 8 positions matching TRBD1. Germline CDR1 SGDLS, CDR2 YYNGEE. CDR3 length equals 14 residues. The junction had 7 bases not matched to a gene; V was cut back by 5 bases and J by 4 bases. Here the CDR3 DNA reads TGTGCCAGCAGAGATCCAGGACAGGGCTATGGCTACACCTTC. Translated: CASRDPGQGYGYTF.

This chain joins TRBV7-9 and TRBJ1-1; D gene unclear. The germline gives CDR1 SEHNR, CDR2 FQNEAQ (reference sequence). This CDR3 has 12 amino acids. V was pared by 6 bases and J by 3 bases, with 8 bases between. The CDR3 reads CASSSRDTEAFF. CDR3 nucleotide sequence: TGTGCCAGCAGTTCCCGCGACACTGAAGCTTTCTTT.

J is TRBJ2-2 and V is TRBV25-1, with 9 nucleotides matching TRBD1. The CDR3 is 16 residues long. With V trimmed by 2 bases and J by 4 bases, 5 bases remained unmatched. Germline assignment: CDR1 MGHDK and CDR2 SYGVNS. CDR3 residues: CASSEHRGLGTGELFF. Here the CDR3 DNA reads TGTGCCAGCAGTGAACACAGGGGGCTGGGCACCGGGGAGCTGTTTTTT.

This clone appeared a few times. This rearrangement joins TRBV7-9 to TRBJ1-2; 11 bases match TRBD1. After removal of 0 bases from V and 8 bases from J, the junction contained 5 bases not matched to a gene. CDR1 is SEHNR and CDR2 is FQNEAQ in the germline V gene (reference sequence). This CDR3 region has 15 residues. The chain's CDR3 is CASSLAQDRGPGYTF. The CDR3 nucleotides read TGTGCCAGCAGCTTAGCGCAGGACAGGGGGCCGGGCTACACCTTC.

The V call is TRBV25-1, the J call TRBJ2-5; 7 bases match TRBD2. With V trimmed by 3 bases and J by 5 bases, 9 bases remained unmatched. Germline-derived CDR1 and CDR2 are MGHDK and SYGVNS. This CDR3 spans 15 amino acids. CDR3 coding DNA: TGTGCCAGCAGTGACCCTAGCGGATCTAGGGAGACCCAGTACTTC. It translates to CASSDPSGSRETQYF.

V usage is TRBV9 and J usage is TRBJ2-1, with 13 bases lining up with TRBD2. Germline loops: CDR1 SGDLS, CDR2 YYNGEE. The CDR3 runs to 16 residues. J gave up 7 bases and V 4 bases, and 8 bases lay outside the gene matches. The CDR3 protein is CASSIKLAGGGNEQFF. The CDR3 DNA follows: TGTGCCAGCAGCATAAAACTAGCGGGAGGGGGGAATGAGCAGTTCTTC.

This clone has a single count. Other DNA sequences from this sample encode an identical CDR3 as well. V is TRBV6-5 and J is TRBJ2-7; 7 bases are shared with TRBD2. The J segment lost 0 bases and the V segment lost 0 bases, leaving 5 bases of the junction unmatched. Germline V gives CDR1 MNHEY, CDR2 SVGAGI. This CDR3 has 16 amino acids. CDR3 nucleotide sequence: TGTGCCAGCAGTTACTCGAGCGGCGGGAGCTCCTACGAGCAGTACTTC. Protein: CASSYSSGGSSYEQYF.

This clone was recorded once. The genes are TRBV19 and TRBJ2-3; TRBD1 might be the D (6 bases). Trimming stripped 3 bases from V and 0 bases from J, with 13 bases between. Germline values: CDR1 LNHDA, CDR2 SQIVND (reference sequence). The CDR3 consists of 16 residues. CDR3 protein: CASSIQGPPSTDTQYF. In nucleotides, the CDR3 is TGTGCCAGTAGTATTCAGGGGCCTCCTAGCACAGATACGCAGTATTTT. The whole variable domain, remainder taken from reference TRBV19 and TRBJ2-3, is DGGITQSPKYLFRKEGQNVTLSCEQNLNHDAMYWYRQDPGQGLRLIYYSQIVNDFQKGDIAEGYSVSREKKESFPLTVTSAQKNPTAFYLCASSIQGPPSTDTQYFGPGTRLTVL.

DNA for the CDR3: TGTGCCAGCAGTAGTAGAGTATCGGGTGGATCCTACAATGAGCAGTTCTTC. Translated, it gives CASSSRVSGGSYNEQFF. V usage is TRBV27 and J usage is TRBJ2-1; D remains unclear. CDR1 is MNHEY and CDR2 is SMNVEV in the germline V gene (reference sequence). The CDR3 runs 17 residues. V shed 5 bases and J shed 1 base, with 18 bases lying between them.

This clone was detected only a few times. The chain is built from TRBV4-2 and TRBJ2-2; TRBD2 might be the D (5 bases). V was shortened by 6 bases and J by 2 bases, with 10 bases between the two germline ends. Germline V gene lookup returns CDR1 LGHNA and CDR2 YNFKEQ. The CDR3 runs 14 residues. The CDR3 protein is CASRRRENTGELFF. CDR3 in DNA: TGTGCCAGCAGAAGACGGGAAAACACCGGGGAGCTGTTTTTT.

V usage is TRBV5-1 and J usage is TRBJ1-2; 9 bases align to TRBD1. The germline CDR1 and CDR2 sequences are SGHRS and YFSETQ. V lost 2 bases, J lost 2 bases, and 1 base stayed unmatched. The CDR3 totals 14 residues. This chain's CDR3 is CASSFGQGNYGYTF. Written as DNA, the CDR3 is TGCGCCAGCAGCTTCGGACAGGGGAACTATGGCTACACCTTC. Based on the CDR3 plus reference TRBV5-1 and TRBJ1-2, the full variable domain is KAGVTQTPRYLIKTRGQQVTLSCSPISGHRSVSWYQQTPGQGLQFLFEYFSETQRNKGNFPGRFSGRQFSNSRSEMNVSTLELGDSALYLCASSFGQGNYGYTFGSGTRLTVV.